Listed below are T cell receptor beta chains from one sample, sequenced in a study of blood T cell repertoires in COVID-19. Here immunoSEQ multiplex PCR was the method, and the copy in TCRdb shows in-frame clones only, minus some. This table holds nearly 350,000 clones, about 90% found once. Sequences were obtained from PBMCs or T cells enriched from blood (not recorded which). Receptors originate from a young woman who had recovered from COVID-19. The CDR3 runs from the conserved cysteine through the conserved F or W. The D gene is left open where the match is weak. Not every row has a clone size; where given, it reads once, few, many or a size class.

V	J	D	size	CDR3	DNA
TRBV5-6	TRBJ2-3	NA	NA	CASSLLATPGQRHTDTQYF	TGTGCCAGCAGCTTGTTGGCGACCCCGGGACAACGGCATACAGATACGCAGTATTTT
TRBV27	TRBJ1-5	TRBD1	NA	CASSDRGRGTQDQPQHF	TGTGCCAGCAGCGACAGGGGGCGCGGTACTCAGGATCAGCCCCAGCATTTT
TRBV4-1	TRBJ1-4	NA	NA	CASRTVNEKLFF	TGCGCCAGCAGGACAGTGAATGAAAAACTGTTTTTT
TRBV28	TRBJ2-3	NA	NA	CASSLYQGSQYF	TGTGCCAGCAGTTTATATCAGGGCTCGCAGTATTTT
TRBV11-3	TRBJ2-2	NA	NA	CASSSGGIAGELFF	TGTGCCAGCAGCTCGGGCGGGATAGCCGGGGAGCTGTTTTTT
TRBV5-6	TRBJ2-7	NA	NA	CASSVTGYEQYF	TGTGCCAGCAGCGTGACTGGCTACGAGCAGTACTTC
TRBV28	TRBJ2-6	TRBD1	NA	CASSFRGPGANVLTF	TGTGCCAGCAGTTTCAGGGGGCCTGGGGCCAACGTCCTGACTTTC
TRBV10-1	TRBJ2-7	TRBD1	NA	CASSESGGQGYEQYF	TGCGCCAGCAGTGAGTCAGGGGGACAGGGATACGAGCAGTACTTC
TRBV11-2	TRBJ1-6	NA	NA	CASSLVGGTTPLHF	TGTGCCAGCAGCTTAGTTGGGGGGACGACACCCCTCCACTTT
TRBV5-1	TRBJ2-6	TRBD1	NA	CASSSQGAGSGANVLTF	TGCGCCAGCAGCAGTCAGGGGGCGGGCTCTGGGGCCAACGTCCTGACTTTC
TRBV10-3	TRBJ1-1	TRBD1	NA	CAIGPGGTEAFF	TGTGCCATCGGCCCAGGGGGCACTGAAGCTTTCTTT
TRBV3-1/TRBV3-2	TRBJ1-5	TRBD1	once	CASSLGQNSNQPQHF	TGTGCCAGCAGCCTGGGACAGAATAGCAATCAGCCCCAGCATTTT
TRBV12-5	TRBJ2-3	TRBD1	few	CASGNDRGREDTQYF	TGTGCTAGTGGTAACGACAGGGGGCGGGAAGATACGCAGTATTTT
TRBV3-1/TRBV3-2	TRBJ1-6	NA	NA	CASSREANSPLHF	TGTGCCAGTTCGCGGGAGGCTAATTCACCCCTCCACTTT
TRBV30	TRBJ1-6	NA	NA	CAWKGDTDNSPLHF	TGTGCCTGGAAAGGAGATACTGATAATTCACCCCTCCACTTT
TRBV24-1	TRBJ1-1	NA	NA	CATSVLDEAFF	TGTGCCACCAGTGTCCTAGATGAAGCTTTCTTT
TRBV9	TRBJ2-5	TRBD2	few	CASSGGLGLAGKYQETQYF	TGTGCCAGCAGCGGAGGACTTGGGCTAGCGGGGAAGTACCAAGAGACCCAGTACTTC
TRBV19	TRBJ1-4	NA	NA	CASIPGHRAGEKLFF	TGTGCCAGTATACCGGGACACCGGGCGGGTGAAAAACTGTTTTTT
TRBV30	TRBJ2-7	TRBD2	NA	CAWKRGREQYF	TGTGCCTGGAAGCGGGGGAGGGAGCAGTACTTC
TRBV5-1	TRBJ1-6	NA	once	CASSLSPDSPLHF	TGCGCCAGCAGCTTGAGTCCGGATTCACCCCTCCACTTT
TRBV5-1	TRBJ2-2	NA	NA	CASSLSVANTGELFF	TGCGCCAGCAGCTTGTCAGTGGCTAACACCGGGGAGCTGTTTTTT
TRBV2	TRBJ1-5	NA	NA	CASSEAGGGNQPQHF	TGTGCCAGCAGTGAAGCTGGTGGGGGGAATCAGCCCCAGCATTTT
TRBV2	TRBJ1-5	TRBD1	NA	CASRRGTGGNQPQHF	TGTGCCAGCAGACGAGGGACAGGAGGCAATCAGCCCCAGCATTTT
TRBV5-6	TRBJ1-2	NA	few	CASSPFARVGQDYGYTF	TGTGCCAGCAGCCCATTTGCCCGAGTGGGGCAAGACTATGGCTACACCTTC
TRBV18	TRBJ1-1	NA	NA	CASSPSGGARDTEAFF	TGTGCCAGCTCACCTTCCGGGGGGGCCAGGGACACTGAAGCTTTCTTT
TRBV7-9	TRBJ2-5	NA	once	CASSLGGWKQETQYF	TGTGCCAGCAGCTTAGGAGGGTGGAAACAAGAGACCCAGTACTTC
TRBV2	TRBJ1-5	NA	NA	CASSYGNQPQHF	TGTGCCAGCAGCTATGGCAATCAGCCCCAGCATTTT
TRBV5-1	TRBJ2-1	NA	NA	CASSRLEGSYNEQFF	TGCGCCAGCAGCCGACTAGAAGGTTCCTACAATGAGCAGTTCTTC